The rows below give T cell receptor beta chains drawn from one sample of a study of blood T cell repertoires in COVID-19. Only in-frame clones appear in the TCRdb table, and some are missing; sequencing was by immunoSEQ multiplex PCR. In the table there are some 150,000 clones, roughly four fifths of which are singletons. Sample: peripheral blood. These receptor sequences come from a human donor in a cohort sampled during active COVID-19. Each CDR3 is given with its conserved first and last residue.

V gene	J gene	CDR3 protein
TRBV27	TRBJ2-7	CASRPSGNYEQYF
TRBV7-6	TRBJ2-2	CASRPDGRLNTGELFF
TRBV19	TRBJ2-5	CASSIGGRGETQYF
TRBV30	TRBJ1-2	CAWARQGFNYGYTF
TRBV21-1	TRBJ1-6	CASSKALDRLGLNSPLHF
TRBV19	TRBJ1-4	CASSPRDSFNEKLFF
TRBV3-1/TRBV3-2	TRBJ2-5	CASSPPSGLAGVDETQYF
TRBV7-3	TRBJ1-1	CASSLESGTGKAFF
TRBV27	TRBJ1-6	CASRKSGNNSPLHF
TRBV30	TRBJ1-1	CAWSPRQGVNTEAFF
TRBV12-3/TRBV12-4	TRBJ2-7	CASSPFEGNEQYF
TRBV6-6	TRBJ2-5	CASSSPDRGLGETQYF
TRBV7-8	TRBJ2-7	CASSLLSSTLYEQYF
TRBV12-3/TRBV12-4	TRBJ1-1	CASSKRGEAFF